These 27 T cell receptor beta chains share one sample of origin, sequenced in a study of control samples from healthy donors and cancer patients. TCRdb keeps only in-frame clones here, not all; method: immunoSEQ multiplex PCR. Of about 61,000 clones listed, around 91% are singletons. The sample comprised PBMCs. These receptors came from a man aged 55 to 70 with colorectal cancer.

This clone occurred once. The chain links TRBV11-2 to TRBJ2-2; 7 nucleotides agree with TRBD2. V gave up 3 bases and J gave up 6 bases; unmatched junction bases: 1. Germline loops: CDR1 SGHAT, CDR2 FQNNGV. This CDR3 has 13 residues. CDR3 sequence: CASSLAGAGELFF. In nucleotides, the CDR3 is TGTGCCAGCAGCTTGGCGGGAGCCGGGGAGCTGTTTTTT.

The chain recombines TRBV2 with TRBJ2-3, with TRBD2 as a possible D gene (6 bases). This CDR3 contains 14 residues. Looked up from germline, CDR1 is SNHLY and CDR2 is FYNNEI. V shed 5 bases and J shed 6 bases, with 15 bases lying between them. CDR3 loop: CASSRLTSSDTQYF. The CDR3 DNA is TGTGCCAGCAGTCGCCTGACTAGTTCGGATACGCAGTATTTT. The full variable domain, in which reference TRBV2 and TRBJ2-3 provide the parts outside the CDR3, is EPEVTQTPSHQVTQMGQEVILRCVPISNHLYFYWYRQILGQKVEFLVSFYNNEISEKSEIFDDQFSVERPDGSNFTLKIRSTKLEDSAMYFCASSRLTSSDTQYFGPGTRLTVL.

This rearrangement joins TRBV9 to TRBJ2-1, with 7 bases fitting TRBD1. CDR1 SGDLS and CDR2 YYNGEE come from the germline V gene. The CDR3 spans 12 residues. With V trimmed by 4 bases and J by 9 bases, 4 bases remained unmatched. The CDR3 sequence: CASSQTGSEQFF. The DNA of the CDR3 is TGTGCCAGCAGCCAGACAGGGAGTGAGCAGTTCTTC.

V is TRBV2 and J is TRBJ1-4, with D perhaps TRBD1 (6 bases). There are 14 residues in the CDR3. Germline loops: CDR1 SNHLY, CDR2 FYNNEI. The V and J ends lost 6 bases and 1 base respectively, with 9 bases between them. The CDR3 loop reads CASSNRVTNEKLFF. CDR3 DNA sequence: TGTGCCAGCAGCAACAGGGTAACTAATGAAAAACTGTTTTTT.

This chain joins TRBV12-3 or TRBV12-4 and TRBJ2-7, with no clear D. The CDR3 runs to 12 residues. Trimming pared 2 bases from V and 2 bases from J, leaving 4 bases between. The CDR3 DNA sequence: TGTGCCAGCAGTTTATGGGCCTACGAGCAGTACTTC. Translation: CASSLWAYEQYF.

V gene TRBV18 combines with J gene TRBJ2-3; 7 nucleotides match TRBD2. J lost 1 base, V lost 4 bases, and 2 bases had no gene match. Germline CDR1 is KGHSH and CDR2 is LQKENI. This CDR3 comprises 14 residues. In DNA, the CDR3 is TGTGCCAGCTCACTGGCGGGGGGCACAGATACGCAGTATTTT. Translating it yields CASSLAGGTDTQYF.

CDR3 nucleotides: TGTGCCAGCAGTGAAGCGGAGGTCAGGATGAATCAGCCCCAGCATTTT. It translates to CASSEAEVRMNQPQHF. The chain recombines TRBV6-1 with TRBJ1-5; D unclear. V was trimmed by 0 bases and J by 4 bases, leaving 13 bases between them. The CDR3 is made up of 16 amino acids. Germline V gene lookup returns CDR1 MNHNS and CDR2 SASEGT.

This chain links TRBV7-9 with TRBJ2-2; a weak D match, TRBD2 (6 bases). This CDR3 is 17 amino acids long. In germline, CDR1 is SEHNR, CDR2 FQNEAQ (reference sequence). Trimming removed 5 bases at V and 1 base at J, with 17 bases between. This chain's CDR3 is CASSRLVDGRNTGELFF. CDR3 in DNA: TGTGCCAGCAGCCGCTTAGTGGACGGGAGGAACACCGGGGAGCTGTTTTTT.

The chain couples TRBV10-1 to TRBJ1-4, with D perhaps TRBD1 (5 bases). This CDR3 is 12 amino acids long. The V gene lost 10 bases and the J gene lost 16 bases, with 22 bases spanning the gap. From germline, CDR1 is WNHNN and CDR2 SYGVQD (reference sequence). The CDR3 coding sequence is TGCGCCACCCCTACGGTCCCAGAAAGGGGGTTTTTT. This gives the protein CATPTVPERGFF.

The rearrangement joins TRBV12-3 or TRBV12-4 to TRBJ2-1; D ambiguous. V gave up 8 bases and J gave up 4 bases, with 6 bases separating them. The CDR3 contains 11 residues. The CDR3 here is CASQIYNEQFF. The CDR3 nucleotides read TGTGCCAGCCAAATTTACAATGAGCAGTTCTTC.

This rearrangement joins TRBV9 to TRBJ2-7; weak D call: TRBD2 (7 bases). V lost 4 bases and J lost 0, with 26 bases in between. The V gene's germline CDR1 is SGDLS and CDR2 YYNGEE. The CDR3 contains 19 residues. The CDR3 region is CASSPSAGRGVRSSYEQYF. For the CDR3, the DNA is TGTGCCAGCAGCCCGAGTGCGGGGAGGGGGGTTAGGAGCTCCTACGAGCAGTACTTC.

Sample share makes this clone medium-sized. The rearrangement links TRBV4-1 to TRBJ1-2; D is uncertain. The germline V gene encodes CDR1 MGHRA and CDR2 YSYEKL. Trimming cost V 2 bases and J 4 bases, with 14 bases left between them. The length of the CDR3 is 15 residues. CDR3 sequence reads: CASSQPRSRGYGYTF. The CDR3 DNA sequence: TGCGCCAGCAGCCAACCTCGGTCGAGAGGCTATGGCTACACCTTC.

This clone has just one count. The chain joins TRBV19 to TRBJ2-3, with a possible D match to TRBD2 (6 bases). V was shortened by 2 bases and J by 0 bases, with 9 bases between the two germline ends. The CDR3 is 15 amino acids. The germline V gene encodes CDR1 LNHDA and CDR2 SQIVND (reference sequence). The DNA for the CDR3 is TGTGCCAGTAGTATAATGGGGGGTAGCACAGATACGCAGTATTTT. This sequence encodes CASSIMGGSTDTQYF.

The chain carries TRBV7-8 and TRBJ1-2; D unclear. V was pared by 0 bases and J by 1 base, with 18 bases between. This CDR3 has 18 residues. Germline V gives CDR1 SGHVS, CDR2 FQNEAQ. CDR3 amino acids: CASSLAYRLVTFNYGYTF. The DNA for the CDR3 is TGTGCCAGCAGCTTAGCGTACCGCTTGGTCACCTTTAACTATGGCTACACCTTC.

The chain recombines TRBV9 with TRBJ2-7; 11 bases fit TRBD1. The CDR3 consists of 13 residues. Germline trimming cut 3 bases from V and 6 bases from J; bases unmatched to any gene: 2. Germline V CDR1 and CDR2: SGDLS, YYNGEE. CDR3 sequence reads: CASSADRGREQYF. CDR3 DNA sequence: TGTGCCAGCAGCGCGGACAGGGGGCGCGAGCAGTACTTC.

J is TRBJ2-5 and V is TRBV6-5; D tentatively reads TRBD1 or TRBD2 (5 bases each). The CDR3 contains 12 residues. CDR1 MNHEY and CDR2 SVGAGI come from the germline V gene. The V and J ends lost 7 bases and 9 bases respectively, with 15 bases between them. The CDR3: CASTEPGAPQYF. CDR3 in DNA: TGTGCCAGCACAGAGCCCGGGGCTCCCCAGTACTTC.

The chain uses TRBV9 and TRBJ1-3; possibly TRBD1 for D (5 bases). V was cut by 3 bases and J by 0 bases, with 16 bases left in between. The germline V gene encodes CDR1 SGDLS and CDR2 YYNGEE. The CDR3 length is 17 residues. The CDR3, as DNA: TGTGCCAGCAGCGCCGTTTTAGGGGAAAGCTCTGGAAACACCATATATTTT. Translating gives CASSAVLGESSGNTIYF.

The J gene is TRBJ2-3, the V gene TRBV27; 7 nucleotides agree with TRBD2. The CDR3 runs 13 residues. Trimming took 8 bases from V and 3 from J; bases not matched to a gene: 5. CDR1 and CDR2 from the germline V gene are MNHEY and SMNVEV (reference sequence). CDR3: CASRAGSTDTQYF. In nucleotides, the CDR3 is TGTGCCAGCCGAGCGGGGTCGACAGATACGCAGTATTTT.

As concerns this clone: The junction departs from the called germline gene at one end, perhaps through a read error. The rearrangement links TRBV27 to TRBJ1-1; D gene unclear. Germline-derived CDR1 and CDR2 are MNHEY and SMNVEV (reference sequence). The CDR3 has 13 residues. The CDR3 DNA is TGTGCCAGCAGTATATCGGTTGACACTGAAGCTTTCTTT. Protein sequence: CASSISVDTEAFF.

This clone was counted between two and nine times. The chain uses TRBV2 and TRBJ1-4; TRBD1 matches 7 bases. The junction had 9 bases not matched to a gene; V was cut back by 6 bases and J by 8 bases. The CDR3 has 14 residues. Germline CDR1 and CDR2: SNHLY and FYNNEI. CDR3 nucleotide sequence: TGTGCCAGCAGAGAGGGGGCGCCCCCCGAAAAACTGTTTTTT. This sequence encodes CASREGAPPEKLFF.

CDR3 protein: CSVAGVLFGTQYF. The CDR3 region has the DNA TGCAGCGTTGCAGGGGTACTTTTTGGGACCCAGTACTTC. The chain recombines TRBV29-1 with TRBJ2-5; weak D call: TRBD1 (6 bases). V was clipped by 4 bases and J by 7 bases, with 16 bases between them. The CDR3 runs 13 residues. In germline, CDR1 is SQVTM, CDR2 ANQGSEA.

The chain is built from TRBV6-6 and TRBJ2-2; D ambiguous. V was shortened by 7 bases and J by 10 bases, with 13 bases between the two germline ends. Germline CDR1 MNHNY, CDR2 SVGAGI (reference sequence). The CDR3 spans 12 residues. In DNA form, the CDR3 reads TGTGCCAGCACTGACGGACCCAAGGAGCTGTTTTTT. It yields the protein CASTDGPKELFF.

This chain joins TRBV11-2 and TRBJ2-5; D is perhaps TRBD2 (5 bases). The germline gives CDR1 SGHAT, CDR2 FQNNGV. Trimming stripped 5 bases from V and 7 bases from J, with 17 bases between. There are 14 residues in the CDR3. The CDR3 DNA reads TGTGCCAGCAGCCCCGGGGTAGCGCCTACGACCCAGTACTTC. Protein: CASSPGVAPTTQYF.

The genes are TRBV12-3 or TRBV12-4 and TRBJ2-4; maybe TRBD2 (5 bases). V was pared by 6 bases and J by 9 bases, with 15 bases between. The CDR3 loop spans 13 amino acids. The CDR3 nucleotides read TGTGCCAGCAGCTCCCTGGGAGCACCCATTCAGTACTTC. Encoded protein: CASSSLGAPIQYF.

The chain has TRBV9 and TRBJ1-1; unclear D gene. Per the germline V gene, CDR1 is SGDLS and CDR2 is YYNGEE. The V and J ends lost 0 bases and 1 base respectively, with 7 bases between them. The CDR3 is made up of 14 amino acids. The CDR3 DNA reads TGTGCCAGCAGCGTAGGTCCCGAGAACACTGAAGCTTTCTTT. Its translation: CASSVGPENTEAFF.

The chain is built from TRBV7-8 and TRBJ1-5; the match to TRBD1 covers 10 bases. Trimming cost V 1 base and J 3 bases; bases outside gene matches: 6. The CDR3 runs 17 residues. Germline lookup yields CDR1 SGHVS and CDR2 FQNEAQ. The CDR3 DNA reads TGTGCCAGCAGCTTAGGCCCCGGGACAGGGGTCAATCAGCCCCAGCATTTT. Protein product: CASSLGPGTGVNQPQHF.

This clone appeared a single time. The CDR3 coding sequence is TGTGCCAGCAAGGGGGATCGAGGGTTCCTCCTTGGAAACACCATATATTTT. Protein product: CASKGDRGFLLGNTIYF. The V and J genes are TRBV6-4 and TRBJ1-3, with a possible D match to TRBD1 (6 bases). CDR1 and CDR2 (germline): MRHNA, SNTAGT. The CDR3 has 17 amino acids. Trimming took off 7 bases at V and 3 bases at J, with 22 bases between the two ends.